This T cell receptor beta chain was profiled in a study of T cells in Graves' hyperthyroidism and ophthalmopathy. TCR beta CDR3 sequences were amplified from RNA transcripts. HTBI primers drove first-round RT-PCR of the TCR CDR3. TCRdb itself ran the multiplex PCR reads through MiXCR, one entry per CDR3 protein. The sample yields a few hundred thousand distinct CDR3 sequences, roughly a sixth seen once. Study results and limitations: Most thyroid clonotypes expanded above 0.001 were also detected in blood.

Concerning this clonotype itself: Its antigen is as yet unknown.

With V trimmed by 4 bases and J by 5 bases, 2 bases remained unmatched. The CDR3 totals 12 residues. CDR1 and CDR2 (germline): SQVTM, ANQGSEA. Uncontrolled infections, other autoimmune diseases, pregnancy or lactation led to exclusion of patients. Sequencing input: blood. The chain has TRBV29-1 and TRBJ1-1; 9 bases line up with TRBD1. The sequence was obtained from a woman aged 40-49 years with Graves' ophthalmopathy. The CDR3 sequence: CSVGTGVTEAFF. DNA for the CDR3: TGCAGCGTTGGGACAGGGGTGACTGAAGCTTTCTTT.